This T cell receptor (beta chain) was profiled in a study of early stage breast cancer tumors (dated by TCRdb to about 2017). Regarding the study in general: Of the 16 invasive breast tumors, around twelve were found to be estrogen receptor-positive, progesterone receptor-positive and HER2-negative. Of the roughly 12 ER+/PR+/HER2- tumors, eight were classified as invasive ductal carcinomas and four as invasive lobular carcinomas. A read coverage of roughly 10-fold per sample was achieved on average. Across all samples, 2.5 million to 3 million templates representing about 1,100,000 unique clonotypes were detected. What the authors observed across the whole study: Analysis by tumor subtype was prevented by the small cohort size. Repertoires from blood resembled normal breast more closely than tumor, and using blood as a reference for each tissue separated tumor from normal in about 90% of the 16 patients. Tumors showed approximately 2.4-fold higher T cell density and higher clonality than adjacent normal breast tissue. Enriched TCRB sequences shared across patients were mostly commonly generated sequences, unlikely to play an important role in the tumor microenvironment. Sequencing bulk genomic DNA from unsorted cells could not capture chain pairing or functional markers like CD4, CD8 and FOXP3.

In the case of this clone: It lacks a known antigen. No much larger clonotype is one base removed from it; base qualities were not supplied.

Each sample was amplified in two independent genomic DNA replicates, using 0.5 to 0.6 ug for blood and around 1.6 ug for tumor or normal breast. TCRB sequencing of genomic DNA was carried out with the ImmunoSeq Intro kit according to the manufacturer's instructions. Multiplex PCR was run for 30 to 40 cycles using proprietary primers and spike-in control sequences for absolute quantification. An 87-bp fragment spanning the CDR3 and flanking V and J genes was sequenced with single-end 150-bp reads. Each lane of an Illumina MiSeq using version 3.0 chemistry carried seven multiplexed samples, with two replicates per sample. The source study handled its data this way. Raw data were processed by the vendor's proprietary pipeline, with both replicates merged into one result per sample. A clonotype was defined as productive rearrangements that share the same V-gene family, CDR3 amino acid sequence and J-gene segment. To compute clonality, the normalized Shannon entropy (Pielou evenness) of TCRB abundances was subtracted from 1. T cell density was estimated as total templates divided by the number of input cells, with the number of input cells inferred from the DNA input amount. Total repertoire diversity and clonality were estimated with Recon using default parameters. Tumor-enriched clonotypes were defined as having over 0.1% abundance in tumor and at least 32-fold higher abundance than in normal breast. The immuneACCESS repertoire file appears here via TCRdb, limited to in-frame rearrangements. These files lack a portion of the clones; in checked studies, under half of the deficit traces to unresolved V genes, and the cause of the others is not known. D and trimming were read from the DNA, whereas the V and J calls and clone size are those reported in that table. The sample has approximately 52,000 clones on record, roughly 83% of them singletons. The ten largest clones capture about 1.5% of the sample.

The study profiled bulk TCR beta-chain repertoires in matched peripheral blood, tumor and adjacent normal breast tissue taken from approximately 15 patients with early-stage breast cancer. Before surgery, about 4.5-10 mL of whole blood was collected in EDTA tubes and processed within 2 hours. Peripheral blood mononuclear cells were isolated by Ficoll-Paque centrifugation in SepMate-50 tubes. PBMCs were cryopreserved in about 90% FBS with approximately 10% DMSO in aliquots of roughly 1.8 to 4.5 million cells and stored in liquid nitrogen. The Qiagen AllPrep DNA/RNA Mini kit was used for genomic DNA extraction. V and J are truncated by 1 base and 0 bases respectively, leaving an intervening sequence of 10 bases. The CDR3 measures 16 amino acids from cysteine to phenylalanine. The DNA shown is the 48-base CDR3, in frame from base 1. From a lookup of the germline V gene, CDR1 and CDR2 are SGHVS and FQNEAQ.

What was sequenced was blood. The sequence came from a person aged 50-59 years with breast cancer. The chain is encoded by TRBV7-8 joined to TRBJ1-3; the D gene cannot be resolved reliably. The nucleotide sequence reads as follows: TGTGCCAGCAGCTTAGGAGGTGTTCTCTCTGGAAACACCATATATTTT. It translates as CASSLGGVLSGNTIYF.